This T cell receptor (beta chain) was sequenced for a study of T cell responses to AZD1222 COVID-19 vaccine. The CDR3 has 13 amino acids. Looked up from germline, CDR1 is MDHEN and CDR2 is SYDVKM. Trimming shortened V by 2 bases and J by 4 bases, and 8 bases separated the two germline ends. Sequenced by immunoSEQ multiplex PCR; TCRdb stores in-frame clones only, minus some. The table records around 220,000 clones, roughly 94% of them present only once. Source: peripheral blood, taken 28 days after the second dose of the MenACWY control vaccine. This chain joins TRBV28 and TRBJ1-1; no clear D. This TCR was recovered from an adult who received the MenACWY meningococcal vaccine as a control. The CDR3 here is CASSLEWGTEAFF. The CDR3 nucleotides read TGTGCCAGCAGTTTAGAGTGGGGCACTGAAGCTTTCTTT.